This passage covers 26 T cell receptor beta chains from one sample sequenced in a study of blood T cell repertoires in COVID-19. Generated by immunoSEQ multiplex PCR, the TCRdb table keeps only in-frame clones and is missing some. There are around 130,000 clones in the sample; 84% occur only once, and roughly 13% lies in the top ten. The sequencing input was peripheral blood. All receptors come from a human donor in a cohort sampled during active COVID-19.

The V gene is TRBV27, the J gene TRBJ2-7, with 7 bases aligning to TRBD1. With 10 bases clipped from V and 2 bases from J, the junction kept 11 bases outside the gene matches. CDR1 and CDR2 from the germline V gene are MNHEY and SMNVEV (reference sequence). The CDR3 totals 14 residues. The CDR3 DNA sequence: TGTGCCACCGGCCGGGACAGACGAGCCTACGAGCAGTACTTC. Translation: CATGRDRRAYEQYF.

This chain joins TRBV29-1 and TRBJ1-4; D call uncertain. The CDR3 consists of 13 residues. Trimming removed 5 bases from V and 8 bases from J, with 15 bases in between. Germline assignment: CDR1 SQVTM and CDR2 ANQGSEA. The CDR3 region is CSVRVGGGEKLFF. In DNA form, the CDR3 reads TGCAGCGTTCGAGTAGGAGGCGGAGAAAAACTGTTTTTT.

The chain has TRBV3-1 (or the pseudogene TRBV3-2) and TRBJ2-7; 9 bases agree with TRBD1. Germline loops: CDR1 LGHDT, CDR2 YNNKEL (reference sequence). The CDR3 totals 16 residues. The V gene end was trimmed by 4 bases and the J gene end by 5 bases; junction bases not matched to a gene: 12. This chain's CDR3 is CASSPTPGQGPHEQYF. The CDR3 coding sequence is TGTGCCAGCAGCCCTACCCCGGGACAGGGTCCCCACGAGCAGTACTTC.

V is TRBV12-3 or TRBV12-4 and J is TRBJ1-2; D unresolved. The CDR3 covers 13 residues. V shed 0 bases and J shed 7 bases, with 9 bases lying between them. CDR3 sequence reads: CASSLALLRGYTF. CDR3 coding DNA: TGTGCCAGCAGTTTAGCCCTCCTACGTGGCTACACCTTC.

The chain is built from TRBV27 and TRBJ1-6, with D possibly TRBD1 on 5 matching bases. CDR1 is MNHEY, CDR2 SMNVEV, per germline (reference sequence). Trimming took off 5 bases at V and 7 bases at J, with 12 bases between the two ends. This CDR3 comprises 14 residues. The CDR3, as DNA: TGTGCCAGCAGTCCCCGACAGTCCAATTCACCCCTCCACTTT. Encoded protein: CASSPRQSNSPLHF.

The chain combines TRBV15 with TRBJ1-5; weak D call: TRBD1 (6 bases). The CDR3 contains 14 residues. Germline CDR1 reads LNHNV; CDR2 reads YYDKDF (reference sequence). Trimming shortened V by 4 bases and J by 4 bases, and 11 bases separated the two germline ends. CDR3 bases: TGTGCCACCAGCAAGAGGACAGCAAATCAGCCCCAGCATTTT. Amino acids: CATSKRTANQPQHF.

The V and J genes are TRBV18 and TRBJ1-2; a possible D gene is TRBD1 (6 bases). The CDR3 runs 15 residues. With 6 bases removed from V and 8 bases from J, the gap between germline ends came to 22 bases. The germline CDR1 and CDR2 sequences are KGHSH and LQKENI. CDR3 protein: CASSQEVQGAEGYTF. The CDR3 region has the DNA TGTGCCAGCTCCCAAGAAGTACAGGGAGCTGAAGGCTACACCTTC.

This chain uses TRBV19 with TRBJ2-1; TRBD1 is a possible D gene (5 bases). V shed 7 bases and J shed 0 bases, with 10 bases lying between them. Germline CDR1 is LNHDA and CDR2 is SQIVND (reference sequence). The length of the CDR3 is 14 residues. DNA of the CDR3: TGTGCCAGTACCTGGGGCAGCTCCTACAATGAGCAGTTCTTC. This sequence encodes CASTWGSSYNEQFF.

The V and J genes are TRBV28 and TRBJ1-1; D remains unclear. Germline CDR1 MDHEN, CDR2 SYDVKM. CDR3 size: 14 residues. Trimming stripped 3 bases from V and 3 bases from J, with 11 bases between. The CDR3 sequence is CASSFWPADTEAFF. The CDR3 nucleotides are TGTGCCAGCAGTTTCTGGCCCGCGGACACTGAAGCTTTCTTT.

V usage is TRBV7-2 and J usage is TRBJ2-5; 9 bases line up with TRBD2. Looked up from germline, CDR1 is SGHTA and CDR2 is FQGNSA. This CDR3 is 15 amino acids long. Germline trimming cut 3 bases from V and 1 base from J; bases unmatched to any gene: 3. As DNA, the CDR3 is TGTGCCAGCAGCTTGCCTAGCGGGGTCCAAGAGACCCAGTACTTC. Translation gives CASSLPSGVQETQYF.

The CDR3 coding sequence is TGTGCCAGCAGTTATTGGGGCCCACAGGGGCCAGCTGGAAACACCATATATTTT. Translation: CASSYWGPQGPAGNTIYF. V and J are TRBV6-9 and TRBJ1-3, with 7 bases identical to TRBD1. CDR3 length equals 18 residues. The V and J ends lost 1 base and 2 bases, in that order; junction bases with no gene match: 11. CDR1 and CDR2 from the germline V gene are MNHGY and SVAAGI.

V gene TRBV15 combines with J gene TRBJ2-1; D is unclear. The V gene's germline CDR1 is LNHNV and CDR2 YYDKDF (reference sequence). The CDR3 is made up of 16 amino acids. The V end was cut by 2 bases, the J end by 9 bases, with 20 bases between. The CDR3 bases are TGTGCCACCAGCAGATCCGCCCGGTCTCCGCCAGGTGAGCAGTTCTTC. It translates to CATSRSARSPPGEQFF.

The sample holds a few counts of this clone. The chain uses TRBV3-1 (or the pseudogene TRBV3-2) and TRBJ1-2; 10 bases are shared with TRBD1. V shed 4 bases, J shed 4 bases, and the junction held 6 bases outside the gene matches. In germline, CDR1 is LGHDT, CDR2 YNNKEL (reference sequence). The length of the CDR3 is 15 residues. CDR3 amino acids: CASSLGTGEAYGYTF. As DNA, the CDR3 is TGTGCCAGCAGCCTGGGGACAGGGGAGGCCTATGGCTACACCTTC.

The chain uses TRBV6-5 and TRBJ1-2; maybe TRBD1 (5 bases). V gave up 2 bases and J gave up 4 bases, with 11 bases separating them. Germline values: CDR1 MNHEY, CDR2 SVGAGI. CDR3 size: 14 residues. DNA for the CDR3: TGTGCCAGCAGTTACGGTCCAGGGATCTATGGCTACACCTTC. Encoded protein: CASSYGPGIYGYTF.

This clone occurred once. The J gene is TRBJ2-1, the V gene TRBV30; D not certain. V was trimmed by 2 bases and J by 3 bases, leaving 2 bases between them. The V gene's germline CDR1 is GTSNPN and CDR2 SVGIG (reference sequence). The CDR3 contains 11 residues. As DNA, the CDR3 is TGTGCCTGGAGTCACTACAATGAGCAGTTCTTC. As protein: CAWSHYNEQFF.

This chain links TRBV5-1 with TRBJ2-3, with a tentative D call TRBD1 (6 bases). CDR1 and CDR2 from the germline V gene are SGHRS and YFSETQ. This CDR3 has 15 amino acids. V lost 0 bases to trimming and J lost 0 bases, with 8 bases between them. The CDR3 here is CASSLDRASTDTQYF. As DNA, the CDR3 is TGCGCCAGCAGCTTGGACAGGGCGAGCACAGATACGCAGTATTTT.

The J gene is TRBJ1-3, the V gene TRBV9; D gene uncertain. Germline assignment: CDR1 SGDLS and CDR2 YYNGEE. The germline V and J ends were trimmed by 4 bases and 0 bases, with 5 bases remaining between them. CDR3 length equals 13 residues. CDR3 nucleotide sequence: TGTGCCAGCAGCTCTACCTCTGGAAACACCATATATTTT. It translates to CASSSTSGNTIYF.

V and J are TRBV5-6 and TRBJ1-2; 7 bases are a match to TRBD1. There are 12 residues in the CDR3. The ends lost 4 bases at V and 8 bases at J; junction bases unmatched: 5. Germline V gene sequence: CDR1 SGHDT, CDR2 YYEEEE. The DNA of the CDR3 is TGTGCCAGCAGCCTCGGACAGGAAGGCTACACCTTC. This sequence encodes CASSLGQEGYTF. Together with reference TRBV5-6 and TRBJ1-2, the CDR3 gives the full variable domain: DAGVTQSPTHLIKTRGQQVTLRCSPKSGHDTVSWYQQALGQGPQFIFQYYEEEERQRGNFPDRFSGHQFPNYSSELNVNALLLGDSALYLCASSLGQEGYTFGSGTRLTVV.

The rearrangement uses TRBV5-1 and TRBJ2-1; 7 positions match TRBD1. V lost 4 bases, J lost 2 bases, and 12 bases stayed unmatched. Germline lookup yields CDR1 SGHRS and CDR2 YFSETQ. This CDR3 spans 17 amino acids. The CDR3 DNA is TGCGCCAGCAGCAAATACCCCGGGACAGACACCTACAATGAGCAGTTCTTC. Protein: CASSKYPGTDTYNEQFF.

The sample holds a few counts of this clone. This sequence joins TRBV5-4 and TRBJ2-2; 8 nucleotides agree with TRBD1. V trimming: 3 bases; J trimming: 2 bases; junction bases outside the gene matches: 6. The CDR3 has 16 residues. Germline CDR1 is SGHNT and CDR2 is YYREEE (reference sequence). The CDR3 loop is CASSSPGTGNTGELFF. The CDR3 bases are TGTGCCAGCAGCTCGCCCGGGACAGGCAACACCGGGGAGCTGTTTTTT. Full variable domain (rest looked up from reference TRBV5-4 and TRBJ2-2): ETGVTQSPTHLIKTRGQQVTLRCSSQSGHNTVSWYQQALGQGPQFIFQYYREEENGRGNFPPRFSGLQFPNYSSELNVNALELDDSALYLCASSSPGTGNTGELFFGEGSRLTVL.

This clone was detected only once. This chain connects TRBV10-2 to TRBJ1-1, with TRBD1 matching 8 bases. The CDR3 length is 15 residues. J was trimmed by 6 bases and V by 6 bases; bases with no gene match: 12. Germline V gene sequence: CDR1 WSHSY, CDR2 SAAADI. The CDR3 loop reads CASRGQGGAGAEAFF. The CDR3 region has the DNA TGCGCCAGCAGAGGACAGGGAGGGGCTGGAGCTGAAGCTTTCTTT.

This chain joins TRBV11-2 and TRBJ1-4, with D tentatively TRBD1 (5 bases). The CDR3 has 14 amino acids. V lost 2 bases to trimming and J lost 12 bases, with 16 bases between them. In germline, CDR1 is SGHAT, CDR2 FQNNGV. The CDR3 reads CASSLPPQGSQLFF. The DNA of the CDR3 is TGTGCCAGCAGCTTACCCCCCCAGGGCTCCCAACTGTTTTTT.

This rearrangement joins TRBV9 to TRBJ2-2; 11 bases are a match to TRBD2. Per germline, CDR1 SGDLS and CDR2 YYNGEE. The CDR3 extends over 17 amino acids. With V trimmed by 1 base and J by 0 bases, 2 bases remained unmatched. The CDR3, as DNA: TGTGCCAGCAGCGTAACTAGCGGGGGCGCGAACACCGGGGAGCTGTTTTTT. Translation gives CASSVTSGGANTGELFF.

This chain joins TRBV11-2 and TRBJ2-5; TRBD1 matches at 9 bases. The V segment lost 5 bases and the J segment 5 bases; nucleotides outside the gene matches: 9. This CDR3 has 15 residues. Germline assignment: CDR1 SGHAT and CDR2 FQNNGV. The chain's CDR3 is CASSGRDRAEETQYF. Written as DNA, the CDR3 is TGTGCCAGCAGCGGACGGGACAGGGCGGAGGAGACCCAGTACTTC.

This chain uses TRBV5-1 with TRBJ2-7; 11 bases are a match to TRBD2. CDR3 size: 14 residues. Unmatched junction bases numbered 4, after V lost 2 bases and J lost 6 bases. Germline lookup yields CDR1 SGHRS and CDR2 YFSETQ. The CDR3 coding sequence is TGCGCCAGCAGCTTTAGTCTAGCGGGGGGCGAGCAGTACTTC. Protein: CASSFSLAGGEQYF.

This CDR3 reads CASSLGQGIDTQYF. CDR3 nucleotide sequence: TGCGCCAGCAGCCTCGGACAGGGTATAGATACGCAGTATTTT. The V call is TRBV5-1, the J call TRBJ2-3; 8 nucleotides align to TRBD1. The V gene end was trimmed by 4 bases and the J gene end by 5 bases; junction bases not matched to a gene: 6. This CDR3 comprises 14 residues. The V gene's germline CDR1 is SGHRS and CDR2 YFSETQ. Filled out from reference TRBV5-1 and TRBJ2-3, the complete variable domain reads KAGVTQTPRYLIKTRGQQVTLSCSPISGHRSVSWYQQTPGQGLQFLFEYFSETQRNKGNFPGRFSGRQFSNSRSEMNVSTLELGDSALYLCASSLGQGIDTQYFGPGTRLTVL.